This entry lists 29 T cell receptor beta chains sequenced from one sample in a study of OX40 agonist ivuxolimab in advanced cancers. Generated by immunoSEQ multiplex PCR, the TCRdb table keeps only in-frame clones and is missing some. Of roughly 56,000 clones detected, 80% to 90% appear once; the ten largest clones hold around 0.9%. This specimen was CD4+ or CD8+ T cells sorted from blood, taken in a trial of the OX40 agonist ivuxolimab. The receptors derive from an adult with an advanced solid tumor such as melanoma, head and neck, liver or kidney cancer.

The V and J genes are TRBV30 and TRBJ2-5; D remains unclear. The DNA end is a closer match to TRBJ2-7, so the J assignment may be wrong. The CDR3 is made up of 16 amino acids. Germline V gene lookup returns CDR1 GTSNPN and CDR2 SVGIG (reference sequence). CDR3: CAWITPRTETSYEQYF. In nucleotides, the CDR3 is TGTGCCTGGATCACCCCCCGGACGGAGACCTCCTACGAGCAGTACTTC.

This clone was counted once. This sequence joins TRBV11-1 and TRBJ2-7; 9 nucleotides align to TRBD1. V trimming: 1 base; J trimming: 6 bases; junction bases outside the gene matches: 7. This CDR3 is built from 15 residues. The germline V gene has CDR1 SGHAT and CDR2 FQDESV (reference sequence). The CDR3 loop reads CASSLVWTGVGEQYF. The CDR3 bases are TGTGCCAGCAGCTTAGTGTGGACAGGGGTCGGCGAGCAGTACTTC.

The chain recombines TRBV2 with TRBJ2-7; D gene ambiguous. Trimming removed 6 bases at V and 3 bases at J, with 6 bases between. This CDR3 is 11 amino acids long. Germline CDR1 SNHLY, CDR2 FYNNEI. CDR3 protein: CASRDYYEQYF. CDR3 in DNA: TGTGCCAGCAGGGATTACTACGAGCAGTACTTC.

The chain joins TRBV4-2 to TRBJ1-6; 8 bases match TRBD1. Trimming at V came to 0 bases and at J to 5 bases, leaving 0 bases not matched to a gene. Germline V lookup: CDR1 LGHNA, CDR2 YNFKEQ. The length of the CDR3 is 15 residues. The chain's CDR3 is CASSQEDRDNSPLHF. The CDR3 nucleotides are TGTGCCAGCAGCCAAGAGGACAGGGATAATTCACCCCTCCACTTT.

The chain has TRBV5-1 and TRBJ2-3; weak D call: TRBD2 (6 bases). V lost 3 bases and J lost 3, with 8 bases in between. Germline CDR1 reads SGHRS; CDR2 reads YFSETQ. CDR3 length: 13 residues. The CDR3 nucleotides read TGCGCCAGCAGCTCCGGGAGTACAGATACGCAGTATTTT. Translation: CASSSGSTDTQYF.

The chain carries TRBV28 and TRBJ1-2, with 10 bases matching TRBD1. The CDR3 extends over 14 amino acids. The V gene end was trimmed by 3 bases and the J gene end by 4 bases; junction bases not matched to a gene: 2. CDR1 and CDR2 from the germline V gene are MDHEN and SYDVKM. The CDR3 sequence is CASSFGTGVYGYTF. CDR3 nucleotides: TGTGCCAGCAGTTTCGGGACAGGGGTCTATGGCTACACCTTC.

The V gene is TRBV18, the J gene TRBJ2-5, with TRBD1 matching 9 bases. Germline CDR1 is KGHSH and CDR2 is LQKENI. This CDR3 is 14 amino acids long. V lost 3 bases to trimming and J lost 4 bases; unmatched junction nucleotides: 3. The CDR3 region has the DNA TGTGCCAGCTCACCGGGACAGGGAGGAGAGACCCAGTACTTC. It yields the protein CASSPGQGGETQYF.

The chain employs TRBV21-1 and TRBJ2-6; the table's D call TRBD1 went unverified against the DNA. TRBV21-1 is listed as a pseudogene. This CDR3 spans 20 amino acids. The CDR3 DNA follows: TGTGCCAGCAGAGAGAGGGGGTTGGGACAGGGGTTCTCTGGGGCCAACGTCCTGACTTTC. Translated, it gives CASRERGLGQGFSGANVLTF.

V and J are TRBV5-1 and TRBJ2-5; TRBD2 aligns across 10 bases. J lost 2 bases, V lost 4 bases, and 8 bases had no gene match. CDR3 size: 16 residues. The germline V gene has CDR1 SGHRS and CDR2 YFSETQ. CDR3 residues: CASSKDSSGGQETQYF. The CDR3 region has the DNA TGCGCCAGCAGCAAAGACTCTAGCGGGGGACAAGAGACCCAGTACTTC.

The chain joins TRBV28 to TRBJ1-1; D gene ambiguous. In germline, CDR1 is MDHEN, CDR2 SYDVKM. The CDR3 has 14 amino acids. The germline V and J ends were trimmed by 2 bases and 3 bases, with 10 bases remaining between them. The CDR3, as DNA: TGTGCCAGCAGTTTACGGGGAAGTCACACTGAAGCTTTCTTT. It codes for CASSLRGSHTEAFF. The variable domain in full, with the rest retrieved from reference TRBV28 and TRBJ1-1, is DVKVTQSSRYLVKRTGEKVFLECVQDMDHENMFWYRQDPGLGLRLIYFSYDVKMKEKGDIPEGYSVSREKKERFSLILESASTNQTSMYLCASSLRGSHTEAFFGQGTRLTVV.

The V gene is TRBV19, the J gene TRBJ2-3, with 7 bases lining up with TRBD2. CDR1 LNHDA and CDR2 SQIVND come from the germline V gene (reference sequence). Trimming removed 7 bases from V and 8 bases from J; junction bases left unmatched: 15. The length of the CDR3 is 15 residues. The CDR3, as DNA: TGTGCCAGTACCCCCGGGACTACGTCTGGGGGTACGCAGTATTTT. Protein sequence: CASTPGTTSGGTQYF.

This clone turned up a few times. This rearrangement joins TRBV28 to TRBJ2-3, with 11 bases matching TRBD2. CDR1 MDHEN and CDR2 SYDVKM come from the germline V gene. CDR3 size: 17 residues. The junction had 9 bases not matched to a gene; V was cut back by 4 bases and J by 3 bases. The CDR3 sequence: CASSSRLAGTRTDTQYF. CDR3 bases: TGTGCCAGCAGTTCTCGACTAGCGGGAACAAGGACAGATACGCAGTATTTT.

This chain uses TRBV6-1 with TRBJ2-5; tentative D call: TRBD1 (5 bases). V was pared by 7 bases and J by 5 bases, with 14 bases between. This CDR3 is 13 amino acids long. Germline lookup yields CDR1 MNHNS and CDR2 SASEGT. CDR3 loop: CASTLNQGETQYF. CDR3 nucleotide sequence: TGTGCCAGCACCCTAAACCAGGGCGAGACCCAGTACTTC.

The V gene is TRBV5-4, the J gene TRBJ2-1, with a possible D match to TRBD2 (5 bases). Germline CDR1 reads SGHNT; CDR2 reads YYREEE (reference sequence). The CDR3 contains 15 residues. The V and J ends lost 4 bases and 5 bases respectively, with 16 bases between them. For the CDR3, the DNA is TGTGCCAGCAGCGAGCTCGGCCGGGAAGACAATGAGCAGTTCTTC. It encodes CASSELGREDNEQFF.

CDR3 residues: CASSYSEGRNTEAFF. The CDR3, as DNA: TGTGCCAGCAGTTACTCGGAGGGCAGGAACACTGAAGCTTTCTTT. The chain employs TRBV6-5 and TRBJ1-1; D unresolved. Between the trimmed V and J ends, which lost 0 bases and 1 base, there was a span of 9 bases. Germline-derived CDR1 and CDR2 are MNHEY and SVGAGI. The CDR3 is 15 amino acids.

The chain carries TRBV5-1 and TRBJ1-4, with D perhaps TRBD1 (6 bases). The CDR3 is 15 residues long. V lost 2 bases and J 7 bases, leaving 15 bases between the germline ends. Germline CDR1 and CDR2: SGHRS and YFSETQ. The chain's CDR3 is CASSFSGDIAEKLFF. CDR3 nucleotides: TGCGCCAGCAGCTTCTCAGGGGATATAGCTGAAAAACTGTTTTTT.

This rearrangement joins TRBV10-3 to TRBJ2-3; 7 bases are a match to TRBD2. V dropped 6 bases and J dropped 6; count of bases not matched to a gene: 21. CDR1 and CDR2 (germline): ENHRY, SYGVKD. This CDR3 has 18 amino acids. CDR3 sequence: CAIRPRGGGFKVLDTQYF. CDR3 in DNA: TGTGCCATCAGGCCTCGCGGGGGTGGGTTTAAAGTGCTGGATACGCAGTATTTT.

The chain employs TRBV21-1 and TRBJ1-5; the table's D call, TRBD1, was not checked against the DNA. TRBV21-1 is recorded as a pseudogene. The CDR3 runs to 19 residues. CDR3 residues: CASRPSKAGLLDSNQPQHF. The CDR3 bases are TGTGCCAGCAGACCCAGCAAGGCAGGTCTTCTGGATAGCAATCAGCCCCAGCATTTT.

The chain joins TRBV5-4 to TRBJ1-2; no clear D gene. This CDR3 is built from 12 residues. Germline V CDR1 and CDR2: SGHNT, YYREEE (reference sequence). V dropped 4 bases and J dropped 5 bases, with 9 bases sitting between them. Here the CDR3 DNA reads TGTGCCAGCAGCCCTGGATCTTATGGCTACACCTTC. Translating it yields CASSPGSYGYTF.

The chain uses TRBV18 and TRBJ2-1; 8 positions match TRBD1. The CDR3 extends over 13 amino acids. V shed 3 bases and J 14 bases; nucleotides not matched to a gene: 9. Germline V gene lookup returns CDR1 KGHSH and CDR2 LQKENI. DNA of the CDR3: TGTGCCAGCTCACCCGAGGGGCAGGGGGCGGAGTTCTTC. It codes for CASSPEGQGAEFF.

V and J are TRBV6-6 and TRBJ1-5, with TRBD1 identical over 9 bases. Trimming removed 5 bases from V and 1 base from J; junction bases left unmatched: 3. Germline CDR1 is MNHNY and CDR2 is SVGAGI (reference sequence). The length of the CDR3 is 15 residues. The CDR3 DNA follows: TGTGCCAGCAGTCAAGGACAGGGGAGCAATCAGCCCCAGCATTTT. Its protein product is CASSQGQGSNQPQHF.

The chain combines TRBV7-2 with TRBJ2-7; TRBD2 agrees at 8 bases. The CDR3 length is 14 residues. Germline V lookup: CDR1 SGHTA, CDR2 FQGNSA. V lost 7 bases and J lost 1; bases outside the gene matches: 6. CDR3 coding DNA: TGTGCCAGCACTCGGGGGGGTTCTTCCTACGAGCAGTACTTC. Residues: CASTRGGSSYEQYF.

The V gene is TRBV28, the J gene TRBJ2-7; 9 bases are shared with TRBD1. Germline V gene data show CDR1 as MDHEN and CDR2 as SYDVKM. This CDR3 has 15 residues. After removal of 7 bases from V and 3 bases from J, the junction contained 10 bases not matched to a gene. CDR3 coding DNA: TGTGCCAGCACAAGTGCGGACAGGGGAATCTACGAGCAGTACTTC. Its translation: CASTSADRGIYEQYF.

The rearrangement joins TRBV20-1 to TRBJ1-1; D is uncertain. This CDR3 is built from 11 residues. CDR1 is DFQATT and CDR2 is SNEGSKA in the germline V gene (reference sequence). Trimming removed 3 bases at V and 5 bases at J, with 7 bases between. As DNA, the CDR3 is TGCAGTGCTAGTAGCCCAACTGAAGCTTTCTTT. As protein: CSASSPTEAFF.

The chain employs TRBV27 and TRBJ1-4, with D perhaps TRBD1 (5 bases). V lost 6 bases to trimming and J lost 8 bases, with 16 bases between them. The CDR3 has 14 amino acids. The germline V gene encodes CDR1 MNHEY and CDR2 SMNVEV (reference sequence). The CDR3: CASSERIEGEKLFF. For the CDR3, the DNA is TGTGCCAGCAGCGAGAGGATTGAGGGGGAAAAACTGTTTTTT. Filled out from reference TRBV27 and TRBJ1-4, the complete variable domain reads EAQVTQNPRYLITVTGKKLTVTCSQNMNHEYMSWYRQDPGLGLRQIYYSMNVEVTDKGDVPEGYKVSRKEKRNFPLILESPSPNQTSLYFCASSERIEGEKLFFGSGTQLSVL.

The chain employs TRBV28 and TRBJ2-4; D unresolved. Per germline, CDR1 MDHEN and CDR2 SYDVKM. The V and J ends lost 2 bases and 5 bases respectively, with 4 bases between them. The CDR3 sequence is 12 residues long. The CDR3 sequence is CASSLAQNIQYF. The CDR3 DNA sequence: TGTGCCAGCAGTTTAGCACAAAACATTCAGTACTTC.

The V gene is TRBV19, the J gene TRBJ1-5; no reliable D call. The germline V gene encodes CDR1 LNHDA and CDR2 SQIVND (reference sequence). Trimming cost V 1 base and J 3 bases, with 16 bases left between them. There are 17 residues in the CDR3. The CDR3 sequence: CASSIGFKGRNNQPQHF. The DNA for the CDR3 is TGTGCCAGTAGTATAGGGTTTAAGGGCCGCAACAATCAGCCCCAGCATTTT. The entire variable domain, with the rest obtained from reference TRBV19 and TRBJ1-5, is as follows: DGGITQSPKYLFRKEGQNVTLSCEQNLNHDAMYWYRQDPGQGLRLIYYSQIVNDFQKGDIAEGYSVSREKKESFPLTVTSAQKNPTAFYLCASSIGFKGRNNQPQHFGDGTRLSIL.

The chain couples TRBV5-5 to TRBJ1-3; 11 bases are shared with TRBD1. Per the germline V gene, CDR1 is SGHKS and CDR2 is YYEKEE (reference sequence). V dropped 0 bases and J dropped 5; count of bases not matched to a gene: 7. The CDR3 runs to 17 residues. CDR3 bases: TGTGCCAGCAGCTTGGCCCCCGGGACAGGGGGAAGAAACACCATATATTTT. Protein product: CASSLAPGTGGRNTIYF.

This chain uses TRBV19 with TRBJ2-2, with D uncertain. This CDR3 has 11 amino acids. V was clipped by 7 bases and J by 6 bases, with 6 bases between them. Per the germline V gene, CDR1 is LNHDA and CDR2 is SQIVND (reference sequence). The CDR3 loop reads CASTRAGELFF. The CDR3 bases are TGTGCCAGTACAAGGGCCGGGGAGCTGTTTTTT.